Listed here are 30 T cell receptor beta chains from one sample, sequenced in a study of control samples from healthy donors and cancer patients. The repertoire was sequenced with immunoSEQ multiplex PCR; TCRdb's copy has only in-frame clones and lacks some. The data show some 120,000 clones, 90% seen once. Material for sequencing was blood. The receptors were gathered from a man aged 18 to 30 in good health.

The genes are TRBV15 and TRBJ2-3; 7 nucleotides align to TRBD2. From germline, CDR1 is LNHNV and CDR2 YYDKDF (reference sequence). The CDR3 spans 14 residues. The V segment lost 6 bases and the J segment 3 bases; nucleotides outside the gene matches: 6. The CDR3 sequence: CATRASGITDTQYF. In DNA form, the CDR3 reads TGTGCCACCAGGGCCAGCGGGATAACAGATACGCAGTATTTT.

J is TRBJ1-2 and V is TRBV6-5, with D possibly being TRBD1 (5 bases). In germline, CDR1 is MNHEY, CDR2 SVGAGI. With 0 bases removed from V and 8 bases from J, the gap between germline ends came to 16 bases. The CDR3 has 15 residues. CDR3 coding DNA: TGTGCCAGCAGTTACTCTGAAGTCGGGGCGGGCGGCTACACCTTC. Protein: CASSYSEVGAGGYTF.

This clone has a single count. This chain uses TRBV24-1 with TRBJ1-2; no definite D call. CDR3 length: 12 amino acids. Germline V gives CDR1 KGHDR, CDR2 SFDVKD. V lost 3 bases and J lost 3, with 4 bases in between. The CDR3 protein is CATSDPDYGYTF. CDR3 DNA: TGTGCCACCAGTGATCCCGACTATGGCTACACCTTC.

The chain carries TRBV3-1 (or the pseudogene TRBV3-2) and TRBJ1-1; TRBD1 is a possible D gene (5 bases). Trimming pared 2 bases from V and 3 bases from J, leaving 13 bases between. Germline lookup yields CDR1 LGHDT and CDR2 YNNKEL (reference sequence). The CDR3 is made up of 15 amino acids. Here the CDR3 DNA reads TGTGCCAGCAGCCAAATCGGGGGTAGTTACACTGAAGCTTTCTTT. This encodes CASSQIGGSYTEAFF.

The V and J genes are TRBV4-1 and TRBJ2-5, with a weak D call TRBD1 (7 bases). The CDR3 runs 16 residues. Per germline, CDR1 MGHRA and CDR2 YSYEKL. The V and J ends lost 4 bases and 1 base respectively, with 16 bases between them. The DNA for the CDR3 is TGCGCCAGCAGCCGACAACCGGGGGACAGCCAAGAGACCCAGTACTTC. Translating it yields CASSRQPGDSQETQYF.

The CDR3 bases are TGTGCCAGCTCTAAGGGGGAGAACACTGAAGCTTTCTTT. Protein product: CASSKGENTEAFF. The genes are TRBV2 and TRBJ1-1; D might be TRBD1 (6 bases). The CDR3 is 13 amino acids. Germline lookup yields CDR1 SNHLY and CDR2 FYNNEI. V was trimmed by 8 bases and J by 1 base, leaving 11 bases between them.

The chain couples TRBV30 to TRBJ1-4; D uncertain. Deletions cut 2 bases from V and 7 bases from J, with 11 bases between. This CDR3 contains 13 residues. Germline V CDR1 and CDR2: GTSNPN, SVGIG (reference sequence). CDR3 coding DNA: TGTGCCTGGAGTTTCGGGGTGATTGAAAAACTGTTTTTT. Encoded protein: CAWSFGVIEKLFF.

This clone was detected once. V is TRBV21-1 and J is TRBJ2-5; the DNA was not used to check the table's D call, TRBD2. TRBV21-1 has pseudogene status. CDR3 length: 17 residues. CDR3 sequence: CASSKGGSGRFPETQYF. The DNA for the CDR3 is TGTGCCAGCAGCAAAGGGGGTAGCGGGAGATTCCCAGAGACCCAGTACTTC.

V is TRBV30 and J is TRBJ2-7; 7 bases map to TRBD1. Trimming removed 0 bases from V and 1 base from J; junction bases left unmatched: 3. Per germline, CDR1 GTSNPN and CDR2 SVGIG (reference sequence). The CDR3 is 14 residues long. The CDR3 nucleotides read TGTGCCTGGAGTGTAGGGGGCAATTCCTACGAGCAGTACTTC. Protein product: CAWSVGGNSYEQYF.

CDR3 in DNA: TGTGCCAGCAGCCAAAGCAGGGATGTTCCCCAGTACTTC. It specifies CASSQSRDVPQYF. The rearrangement uses TRBV14 and TRBJ2-5; TRBD1 is a possible D gene (5 bases). Trimming removed 2 bases from V and 9 bases from J, with 13 bases in between. Germline CDR1 reads SGHDN; CDR2 reads FVKESK. The CDR3 is made up of 13 amino acids.

The chain recombines TRBV5-4 with TRBJ2-7; 8 bases fit TRBD1. Trimming cost V 1 base and J 12 bases; bases outside gene matches: 6. The length of the CDR3 is 12 residues. The germline V gene encodes CDR1 SGHNT and CDR2 YYREEE (reference sequence). The CDR3 spells CASSLNHGTGYF. DNA for the CDR3: TGTGCCAGCAGCTTGAATCACGGGACAGGGTACTTC.

This chain uses TRBV23-1 with TRBJ2-7, with TRBD2 matching 7 bases. TRBV23-1 is an open reading frame whose function is uncertain. V gave up 4 bases and J gave up 4 bases; unmatched junction bases: 10. This CDR3 is built from 15 residues. The CDR3 is CASSLLPGGRYEQYV. Here the CDR3 DNA reads TGCGCCAGCAGTCTTTTGCCGGGAGGCCGGTACGAGCAGTACGTC.

This sequence joins TRBV19 and TRBJ1-2; no reliable D call. The V gene lost 7 bases and the J gene lost 1 base, with 7 bases spanning the gap. This CDR3 spans 12 amino acids. From germline, CDR1 is LNHDA and CDR2 SQIVND (reference sequence). CDR3 DNA sequence: TGTGCCAGTACGCCAAGTAACTATGGCTACACCTTC. Its protein product is CASTPSNYGYTF.

The chain employs TRBV28 and TRBJ2-5, with a weak D call TRBD2 (6 bases). CDR1 and CDR2 from the germline V gene are MDHEN and SYDVKM. V dropped 2 bases and J dropped 5 bases, with 15 bases sitting between them. This CDR3 is 15 amino acids long. In DNA, the CDR3 is TGTGCCAGCAGTTTACCCCTAGCGCCGGGGGAGACCCAGTACTTC. This gives the protein CASSLPLAPGETQYF. Variable domain in full (rest from reference TRBV28 and TRBJ2-5): DVKVTQSSRYLVKRTGEKVFLECVQDMDHENMFWYRQDPGLGLRLIYFSYDVKMKEKGDIPEGYSVSREKKERFSLILESASTNQTSMYLCASSLPLAPGETQYFGPGTRLLVL.

The CDR3 protein is CASSLDMGGTVNSPLHF. Here the CDR3 DNA reads TGTGCCAGCAGCTTAGATATGGGGGGCACGGTTAATTCACCCCTCCACTTT. The chain joins TRBV11-3 to TRBJ1-6, with a possible D match to TRBD1 (6 bases). Germline values: CDR1 SGHNT, CDR2 YENEEA. V lost 0 bases, J lost 6 bases, and 15 bases lay in between. The CDR3 is 17 amino acids. The full variable domain, rest sourced from reference TRBV11-3 and TRBJ1-6, is EAGVVQSPRYKIIEKKQPVAFWCNPISGHNTLYWYLQNLGQGPELLIRYENEEAVDDSQLPKDRFSAERLKGVDSTLKIQPAELGDSAVYLCASSLDMGGTVNSPLHFGNGTRLTVT.

This chain connects TRBV15 to TRBJ1-2; possibly TRBD1 for D (6 bases). This CDR3 is 17 amino acids long. The V end lost 4 bases, the J end lost 7 bases, and 25 bases lay between the germline ends. CDR1 and CDR2 (germline): LNHNV, YYDKDF (reference sequence). This CDR3 is CATSKVGRGLGSGGYTF. CDR3 DNA sequence: TGTGCCACCAGCAAAGTGGGCAGGGGATTAGGCAGCGGTGGCTACACCTTC.

The chain links TRBV15 to TRBJ1-4; D gene ambiguous. V shed 3 bases and J shed 1 base, with 6 bases lying between them. The CDR3 spans 14 residues. CDR1 is LNHNV and CDR2 is YYDKDF in the germline V gene (reference sequence). The DNA for the CDR3 is TGTGCCACCAGCAGGGCCCTAACTAATGAAAAACTGTTTTTT. Translating it yields CATSRALTNEKLFF. Supplemented by reference TRBV15 and TRBJ1-4, the full variable domain reads DAMVIQNPRYQVTQFGKPVTLSCSQTLNHNVMYWYQQKSSQAPKLLFHYYDKDFNNEADTPDNFQSRRPNTSFCFLDIRSPGLGDTAMYLCATSRALTNEKLFFGSGTQLSVL.

The chain links TRBV6-2 or TRBV6-3 to TRBJ1-1; tentatively, D is TRBD1 (5 bases). In germline, CDR1 is MNHEY, CDR2 SVGEGT. The CDR3 is made up of 14 amino acids. V was clipped by 1 base and J by 0 bases, with 6 bases between them. The CDR3 region is CASSYLGVNTEAFF. In DNA, the CDR3 is TGTGCCAGCAGTTACTTGGGGGTGAACACTGAAGCTTTCTTT.

The chain is built from TRBV5-1 and TRBJ2-1; 14 positions match TRBD2. Germline trimming cut 1 base from V and 7 bases from J; bases unmatched to any gene: 10. Germline V gene sequence: CDR1 SGHRS, CDR2 YFSETQ. The CDR3 totals 18 residues. CDR3 bases: TGCGCCAGCAGCTTGAGGCCGGGACTAGCGGGAGAGGGAAATGAGCAGTTCTTC. Translated: CASSLRPGLAGEGNEQFF.

The V gene is TRBV6-1, the J gene TRBJ1-1; no firm D call. The CDR3 runs to 13 residues. Trimming removed 3 bases from V and 6 bases from J, with 11 bases in between. The germline V gene has CDR1 MNHNS and CDR2 SASEGT. As DNA, the CDR3 is TGTGCCAGCAGTGAGCCCGGGCGGGCTGAAGCTTTCTTT. Translation gives CASSEPGRAEAFF.

The V gene is TRBV19, the J gene TRBJ1-2; 8 nucleotides align to TRBD1. The trim removed 5 bases at V and 7 bases at J, leaving 9 bases unmatched. Germline V lookup: CDR1 LNHDA, CDR2 SQIVND (reference sequence). The CDR3 has 14 residues. CDR3 sequence reads: CASSFEGQGTGYTF. The CDR3 DNA follows: TGTGCCAGTAGTTTCGAAGGACAGGGAACTGGCTACACCTTC.

The chain joins TRBV28 to TRBJ2-3, with 8 bases fitting TRBD2. Germline V gene sequence: CDR1 MDHEN, CDR2 SYDVKM. V lost 5 bases and J lost 7; bases outside the gene matches: 5. The CDR3 contains 13 residues. DNA of the CDR3: TGTGCCAGCAGTGCGGGAGGCGGCTATACGCAGTATTTT. It specifies CASSAGGGYTQYF.

Here the CDR3 DNA reads TGTGCCAGCAGCGAGGCGGCGAACATTCAGTACTTC. It specifies CASSEAANIQYF. The chain carries TRBV11-2 and TRBJ2-4; no firm D call. Per germline, CDR1 SGHAT and CDR2 FQNNGV. Trimming pared 5 bases from V and 7 bases from J, leaving 9 bases between. The CDR3 has 12 residues. Complete variable domain (other parts from reference TRBV11-2 and TRBJ2-4): EAGVAQSPRYKIIEKRQSVAFWCNPISGHATLYWYQQILGQGPKLLIQFQNNGVVDDSQLPKDRFSAERLKGVDSTLKIQPAKLEDSAVYLCASSEAANIQYFGAGTRLSVL.

Here the CDR3 DNA reads TGTGCCAGCAGCAGGACTAGCGGGGGATCGTCCTACAATGAGCAGTTCTTC. It translates to CASSRTSGGSSYNEQFF. V and J are TRBV9 and TRBJ2-1; 13 bases are a match to TRBD2. The germline V gene encodes CDR1 SGDLS and CDR2 YYNGEE. V lost 4 bases and J lost 1; bases outside the gene matches: 5. The CDR3 is 17 residues long.

The gene calls are TRBV28 and TRBJ2-1, with D hard to call. Germline V lookup: CDR1 MDHEN, CDR2 SYDVKM. The CDR3 has 16 residues. Trimming shortened V by 1 base and J by 0 bases, and 10 bases separated the two germline ends. The CDR3 reads CASSLYSANSYNEQFF. The CDR3 DNA reads TGTGCCAGCAGTTTATACTCTGCCAACTCCTACAATGAGCAGTTCTTC.

The V call is TRBV6-5, the J call TRBJ2-1; 11 positions match TRBD2. The CDR3 totals 15 residues. Trimming cost V 0 bases and J 7 bases; bases outside gene matches: 2. CDR1 and CDR2 from the germline V gene are MNHEY and SVGAGI. CDR3 nucleotides: TGTGCCAGCAGTTACTCACCTAGCGGGGGGAATGAGCAGTTCTTC. It yields the protein CASSYSPSGGNEQFF.

A note on this clone: Different DNA sequences within this sample yield the same CDR3. The V and J genes are TRBV3-1 (or the pseudogene TRBV3-2) and TRBJ1-2, with D possibly being TRBD1 (6 bases). Germline CDR1 and CDR2: LGHDT and YNNKEL (reference sequence). CDR3 length equals 13 residues. Trimming shortened V by 1 base and J by 5 bases, and 8 bases separated the two germline ends. CDR3 in DNA: TGTGCCAGCAGCCAAGGGCAGGGGTATGGCTACACCTTC. It yields the protein CASSQGQGYGYTF.

This rearrangement joins TRBV2 to TRBJ1-3; D call uncertain. The V end lost 1 base, the J end lost 4 bases, and 14 bases lay between the germline ends. The CDR3 is made up of 16 amino acids. The germline V gene encodes CDR1 SNHLY and CDR2 FYNNEI. The CDR3 DNA reads TGTGCCAGCAGTGAAGGAGAGGGCAGGCGGGGAAACACCATATATTTT. It translates to CASSEGEGRRGNTIYF.

The J gene is TRBJ2-1, the V gene TRBV9, with 13 bases that match TRBD2. V gave up 0 bases and J gave up 2 bases; unmatched junction bases: 8. Germline CDR1 reads SGDLS; CDR2 reads YYNGEE. This CDR3 comprises 19 residues. The CDR3 region is CASSVGPPLAGGPYNEQFF. The CDR3 coding sequence is TGTGCCAGCAGCGTAGGCCCCCCACTAGCGGGAGGGCCCTACAATGAGCAGTTCTTC.

V is TRBV19 and J is TRBJ1-1; D is possibly TRBD1 (6 bases). Per the germline V gene, CDR1 is LNHDA and CDR2 is SQIVND (reference sequence). The CDR3 is made up of 13 amino acids. The V gene lost 7 bases and the J gene lost 5 bases, with 14 bases spanning the gap. In DNA, the CDR3 is TGTGCCAGTATGAGACAGGCAAAGACTGAAGCTTTCTTT. As protein: CASMRQAKTEAFF.